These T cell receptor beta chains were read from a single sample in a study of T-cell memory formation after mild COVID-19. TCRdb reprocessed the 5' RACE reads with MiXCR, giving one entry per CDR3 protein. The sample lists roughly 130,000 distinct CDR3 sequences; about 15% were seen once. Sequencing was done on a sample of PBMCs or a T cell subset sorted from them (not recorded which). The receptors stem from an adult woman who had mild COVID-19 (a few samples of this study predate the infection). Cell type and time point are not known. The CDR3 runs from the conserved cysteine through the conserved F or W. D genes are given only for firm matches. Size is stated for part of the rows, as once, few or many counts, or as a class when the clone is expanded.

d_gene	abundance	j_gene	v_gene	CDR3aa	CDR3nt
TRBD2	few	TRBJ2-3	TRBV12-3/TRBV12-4	CASSSPGGAGRDTDTQYF	TGTGCCAGCAGTTCCCCGGGGGGTGCGGGGAGGGACACAGATACGCAGTATTTT
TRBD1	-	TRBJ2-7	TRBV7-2	CASSPETGLLIEQYF	TGTGCCAGCAGCCCTGAGACAGGGTTACTTATCGAGCAGTACTTC
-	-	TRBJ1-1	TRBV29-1	CSVEGDGTEAFF	TGCAGCGTTGAAGGGGACGGCACTGAAGCTTTCTTT
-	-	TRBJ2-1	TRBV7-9	CASSLSGEGEQFF	TGTGCCAGCAGCTTGTCGGGGGAAGGTGAGCAGTTCTTC
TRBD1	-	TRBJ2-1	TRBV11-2	CASSQLTGSYNEQFF	TGTGCCAGCAGCCAATTGACAGGGTCCTACAATGAGCAGTTCTTC
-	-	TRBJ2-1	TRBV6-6	CATIGGTGRGLGNEQFF	TGTGCCACCATCGGGGGCACGGGTAGAGGTTTGGGCAATGAGCAGTTCTTC
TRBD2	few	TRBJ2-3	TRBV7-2	CASSVPTSGTDTQYF	TGTGCCAGCAGCGTACCGACTAGCGGGACAGATACGCAGTATTTT
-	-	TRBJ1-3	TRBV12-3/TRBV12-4	CASSLIGTTGNTIYF	TGTGCCAGCAGTCTGATCGGGACAACTGGAAACACCATATATTTT
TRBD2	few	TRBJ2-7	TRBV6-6	CASSYDLADSYEQYF	TGTGCCAGCAGTTACGATCTAGCGGACTCCTACGAGCAGTACTTC
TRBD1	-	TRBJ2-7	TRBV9	CASSVGDRGYEQYF	TGTGCCAGCAGCGTAGGGGACAGGGGCTACGAGCAGTACTTC
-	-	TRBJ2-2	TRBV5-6	CASSPGPGGELFF	TGTGCCAGCAGCCCGGGGCCCGGGGGGGAGCTGTTTTTT
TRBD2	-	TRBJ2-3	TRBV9	CASSVPSGGPSTDTQYF	TGTGCCAGCAGCGTACCTAGCGGGGGCCCTAGCACAGATACGCAGTATTTT
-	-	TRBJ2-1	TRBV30	CAWSVRAGANEQFF	TGTGCCTGGAGTGTTCGGGCCGGCGCCAATGAGCAGTTCTTC